These 8 T cell receptor beta chains were sequenced from one sample in a study of beta chain features in type 1 diabetes. Antigen specificity for these receptors is unknown. The study reverse transcribed the entire isolated RNA, so it sequenced expressed TCRB transcripts. Method: immunoSEQ multiplex PCR; TCRdb's copy keeps in-frame clones and lacks some. The sample records 600,000 to 700,000 clones, around 12% being singletons. Overall study findings and caveats: Moderately but significantly shorter TCRB CDR3s were found in Type 1 diabetes patients in all four CD4+ subsets.

Material for sequencing was naive CD4+ T cells from blood. Every receptor here comes from a young man with type 1 diabetes.

V usage is TRBV7-9 and J usage is TRBJ2-3; D is uncertain. The germline V gene encodes CDR1 SEHNR and CDR2 FQNEAQ (reference sequence). V lost 8 bases and J 3 bases, leaving 6 bases between the germline ends. This CDR3 is built from 11 residues. CDR3 in DNA: TGTGCCAGCGCTGCAACAGATACGCAGTATTTT. Amino acids: CASAATDTQYF.

This clone was counted between two and nine times. The gene calls are TRBV18 and TRBJ2-7, with TRBD1 identical over 9 bases. Looked up from germline, CDR1 is KGHSH and CDR2 is LQKENI. V was clipped by 4 bases and J by 6 bases; unmatched bases: 10. The CDR3 runs to 15 residues. The CDR3 DNA reads TGTGCCAGCTCACTTACGGGACAGGGAATCTCCGAGCAGTACTTC. It specifies CASSLTGQGISEQYF.

This clone came up a few times. The chain employs TRBV10-3 and TRBJ2-3; TRBD1 is a possible D gene (6 bases). Trimming cost V 7 bases and J 3 bases, with 11 bases left between them. Germline CDR1 is ENHRY and CDR2 is SYGVKD. The CDR3 has 13 amino acids. The CDR3 here is CAINTGTTDTQYF. CDR3 sequence (DNA): TGTGCCATCAATACAGGGACAACAGATACGCAGTATTTT.

A word on this clone: Other DNA sequences in the same sample also yield this CDR3. The chain joins TRBV18 to TRBJ1-3; D gene unclear. Trimming cost V 0 bases and J 0 bases, with 9 bases left between them. CDR1 and CDR2 from the germline V gene are KGHSH and LQKENI. The CDR3 is made up of 16 amino acids. CDR3 nucleotides: TGTGCCAGCTCACCACCGTCCGTATCCTCTGGAAACACCATATATTTT. This gives the protein CASSPPSVSSGNTIYF.

This clone was seen more than once but under ten times. The rearrangement uses TRBV4-1 and TRBJ2-3, with unresolved D. Germline V gene lookup returns CDR1 MGHRA and CDR2 YSYEKL. The CDR3 has 14 residues. V lost 0 bases to trimming and J lost 2 bases, with 6 bases between them. Written as DNA, the CDR3 is TGCGCCAGCAGCCAAGATCCGGTCACAGATACGCAGTATTTT. Its translation is CASSQDPVTDTQYF.

This clone was observed a handful of times. The V gene is TRBV7-2, the J gene TRBJ1-6; D gene uncertain. Deletions cut 0 bases from V and 0 bases from J, with 12 bases between. The germline V gene encodes CDR1 SGHTA and CDR2 FQGNSA. The CDR3 consists of 18 residues. Here the CDR3 reads CASSLALEGSSYNSPLHF. The CDR3 nucleotides are TGTGCCAGCAGCTTAGCCTTGGAGGGCAGCTCCTATAATTCACCCCTCCACTTT.

The chain couples TRBV6-5 to TRBJ2-3; TRBD1 might be the D (5 bases). The germline gives CDR1 MNHEY, CDR2 SVGAGI. Trimming removed 0 bases at V and 4 bases at J, with 11 bases between. The CDR3 is 15 amino acids. The CDR3 reads CASSYSWGLADTQYF. CDR3 bases: TGTGCCAGCAGTTACTCGTGGGGCCTCGCAGATACGCAGTATTTT.

The chain is built from TRBV11-3 and TRBJ2-3; 12 nucleotides agree with TRBD1. V gave up 5 bases and J gave up 7 bases; unmatched junction bases: 4. Germline values: CDR1 SGHNT, CDR2 YENEEA. CDR3 length: 14 residues. The CDR3 sequence is CASSRGQGANTQYF. CDR3 coding DNA: TGTGCCAGCAGCCGGGGACAGGGGGCGAATACGCAGTATTTT.